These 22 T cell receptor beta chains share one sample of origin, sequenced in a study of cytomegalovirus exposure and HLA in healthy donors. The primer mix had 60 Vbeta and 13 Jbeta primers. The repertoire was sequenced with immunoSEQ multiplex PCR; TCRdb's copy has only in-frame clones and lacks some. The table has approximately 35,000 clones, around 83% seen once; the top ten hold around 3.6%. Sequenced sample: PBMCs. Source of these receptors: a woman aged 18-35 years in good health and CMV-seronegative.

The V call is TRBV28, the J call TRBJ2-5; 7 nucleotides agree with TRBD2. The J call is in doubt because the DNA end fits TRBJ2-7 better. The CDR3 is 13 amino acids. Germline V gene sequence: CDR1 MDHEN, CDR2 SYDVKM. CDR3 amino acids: CAERAGVLGEQYF. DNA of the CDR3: TGTGCAGAACGCGCGGGAGTTCTAGGCGAGCAGTACTTC.

The CDR3 DNA is TGCAGCGCCTCCAGGGGACAAAACACTGAAGCTTTCTTT. It specifies CSASRGQNTEAFF. This chain uses TRBV29-1 with TRBJ1-1; D is possibly TRBD1 (6 bases). Germline V gives CDR1 SQVTM, CDR2 ANQGSEA. This CDR3 has 13 amino acids. The V gene lost 7 bases and the J gene lost 2 bases, with 14 bases spanning the gap. Complete variable domain (other parts from reference TRBV29-1 and TRBJ1-1): SAVISQKPSRDICQRGTSLTIQCQVDSQVTMMFWYRQQPGQSLTLIATANQGSEATYESGFVIDKFPISRPNLTFSTLTVSNMSPEDSSIYLCSASRGQNTEAFFGQGTRLTVV.

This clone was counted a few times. In DNA form, the CDR3 reads TGTGCCAGAAGAGATCGGTTTGGGGGGGGGACTGAAGCTTTCTTT. The encoded protein is CARRDRFGGGTEAFF. The chain recombines TRBV2 with TRBJ1-1; D is perhaps TRBD1 (5 bases). With 9 bases removed from V and 5 bases from J, the gap between germline ends came to 22 bases. The CDR3 is made up of 15 amino acids. CDR1 and CDR2 (germline): SNHLY, FYNNEI.

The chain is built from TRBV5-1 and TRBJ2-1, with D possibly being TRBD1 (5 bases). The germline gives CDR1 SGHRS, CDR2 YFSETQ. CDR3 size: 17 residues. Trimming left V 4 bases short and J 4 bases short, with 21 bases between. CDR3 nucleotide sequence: TGCGCCAGCAGCCCTGGGCCCGCACTTACAGGTTACAATGAGCAGTTCTTC. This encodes CASSPGPALTGYNEQFF.

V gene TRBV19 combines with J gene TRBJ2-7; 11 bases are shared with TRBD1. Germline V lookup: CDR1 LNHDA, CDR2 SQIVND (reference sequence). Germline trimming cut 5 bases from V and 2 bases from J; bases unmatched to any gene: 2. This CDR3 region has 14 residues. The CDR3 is CASSGTGGAYEQYF. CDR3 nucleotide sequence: TGTGCCAGTAGTGGGACAGGGGGGGCCTACGAGCAGTACTTC.

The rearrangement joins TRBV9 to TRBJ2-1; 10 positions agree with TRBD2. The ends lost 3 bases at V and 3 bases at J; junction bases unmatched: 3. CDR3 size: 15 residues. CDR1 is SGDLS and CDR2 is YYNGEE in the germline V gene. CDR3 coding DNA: TGTGCCAGCAGCGGACTAGCGGGTCTCTACAATGAGCAGTTCTTC. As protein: CASSGLAGLYNEQFF.

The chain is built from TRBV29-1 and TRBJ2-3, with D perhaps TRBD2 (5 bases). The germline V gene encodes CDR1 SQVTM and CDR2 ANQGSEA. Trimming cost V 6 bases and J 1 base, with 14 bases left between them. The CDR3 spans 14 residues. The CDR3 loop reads CSVTNGGGTDTQYF. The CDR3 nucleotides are TGCAGCGTGACAAACGGAGGTGGCACAGATACGCAGTATTTT.

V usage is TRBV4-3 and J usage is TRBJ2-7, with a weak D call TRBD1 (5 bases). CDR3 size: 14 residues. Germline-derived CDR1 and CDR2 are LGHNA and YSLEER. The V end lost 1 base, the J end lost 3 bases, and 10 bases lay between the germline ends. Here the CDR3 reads CASSQGLGVYEQYF. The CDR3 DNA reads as TGCGCCAGCAGCCAAGGCCTAGGGGTCTACGAGCAGTACTTC.

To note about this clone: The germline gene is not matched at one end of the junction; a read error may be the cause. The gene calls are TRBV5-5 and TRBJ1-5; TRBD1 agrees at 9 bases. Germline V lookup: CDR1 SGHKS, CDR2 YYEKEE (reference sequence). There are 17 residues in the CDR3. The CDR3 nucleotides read TGTGCCAGCAGCGGAGGGACAGGGAGTTATAGCAATCAGCCCCAGAATTTT. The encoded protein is CASSGGTGSYSNQPQNF. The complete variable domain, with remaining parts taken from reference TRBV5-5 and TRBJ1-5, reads DAGVTQSPTHLIKTRGQQVTLRCSPISGHKSVSWYQQVLGQGPQFIFQYYEKEERGRGNFPDRFSARQFPNYSSELNVNALLLGDSALYLCASSGGTGSYSNQPQNFGDGTRLSIL.

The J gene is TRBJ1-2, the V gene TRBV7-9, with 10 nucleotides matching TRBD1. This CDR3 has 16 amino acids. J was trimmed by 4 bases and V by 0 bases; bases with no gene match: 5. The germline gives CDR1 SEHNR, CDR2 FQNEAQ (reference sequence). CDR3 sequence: CASSLALTGGIYGYTF. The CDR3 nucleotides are TGTGCCAGCAGCTTAGCGCTGACAGGGGGCATCTATGGCTACACCTTC.

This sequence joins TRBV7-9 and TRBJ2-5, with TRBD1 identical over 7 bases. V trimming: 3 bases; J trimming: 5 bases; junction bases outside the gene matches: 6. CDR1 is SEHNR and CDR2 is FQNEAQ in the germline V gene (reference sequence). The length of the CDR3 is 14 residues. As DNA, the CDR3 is TGTGCCAGCAGCTTTTACGACAGGGCGGAGACCCAGTACTTC. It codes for CASSFYDRAETQYF.

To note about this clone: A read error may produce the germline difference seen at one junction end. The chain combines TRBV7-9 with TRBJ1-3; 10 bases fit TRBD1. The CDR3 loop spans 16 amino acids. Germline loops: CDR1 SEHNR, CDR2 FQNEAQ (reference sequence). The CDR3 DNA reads TGTTCCAGCAGCTCTCCGGGACAGGGGTCTGGAAACACCATATATTTT. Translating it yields CSSSSPGQGSGNTIYF.

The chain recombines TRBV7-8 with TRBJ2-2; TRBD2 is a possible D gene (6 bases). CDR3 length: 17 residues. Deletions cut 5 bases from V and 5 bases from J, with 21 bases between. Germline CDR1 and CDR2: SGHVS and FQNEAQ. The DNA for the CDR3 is TGTGCCAGCAGCCTCCGGGAGTTAGCTTCGGATACCGGGGAGCTGTTTTTT. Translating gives CASSLRELASDTGELFF.

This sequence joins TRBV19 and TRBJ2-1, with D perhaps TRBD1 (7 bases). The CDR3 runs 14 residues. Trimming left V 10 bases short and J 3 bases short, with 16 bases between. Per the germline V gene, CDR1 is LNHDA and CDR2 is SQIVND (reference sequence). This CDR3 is CATSGGSLYNEQFF. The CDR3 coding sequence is TGTGCCACCTCAGGGGGGAGCCTCTACAATGAGCAGTTCTTC. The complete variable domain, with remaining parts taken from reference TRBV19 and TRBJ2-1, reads DGGITQSPKYLFRKEGQNVTLSCEQNLNHDAMYWYRQDPGQGLRLIYYSQIVNDFQKGDIAEGYSVSREKKESFPLTVTSAQKNPTAFYLCATSGGSLYNEQFFGPGTRLTVL.

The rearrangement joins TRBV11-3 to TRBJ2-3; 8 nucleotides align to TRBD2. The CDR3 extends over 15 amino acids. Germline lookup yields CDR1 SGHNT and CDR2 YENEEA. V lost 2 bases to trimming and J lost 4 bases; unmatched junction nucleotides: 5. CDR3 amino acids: CASSLLGSGADTQYF. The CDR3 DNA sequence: TGTGCCAGCAGCTTATTGGGTAGCGGGGCAGATACGCAGTATTTT. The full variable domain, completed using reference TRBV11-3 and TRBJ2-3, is EAGVVQSPRYKIIEKKQPVAFWCNPISGHNTLYWYLQNLGQGPELLIRYENEEAVDDSQLPKDRFSAERLKGVDSTLKIQPAELGDSAVYLCASSLLGSGADTQYFGPGTRLTVL.

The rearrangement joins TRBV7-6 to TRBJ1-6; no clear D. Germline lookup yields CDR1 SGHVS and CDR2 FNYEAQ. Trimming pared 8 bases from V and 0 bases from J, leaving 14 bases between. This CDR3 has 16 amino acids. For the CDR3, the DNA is TGTGCCAGCCCAAAGACGCGGAGCTCCTATAATTCACCCCTCCACTTT. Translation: CASPKTRSSYNSPLHF.

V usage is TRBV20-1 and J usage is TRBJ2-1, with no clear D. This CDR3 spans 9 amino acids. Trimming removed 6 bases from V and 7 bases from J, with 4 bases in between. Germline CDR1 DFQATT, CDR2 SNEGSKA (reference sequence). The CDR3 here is CSATNEQFF. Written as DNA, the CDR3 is TGCAGTGCGACTAATGAGCAGTTCTTC.

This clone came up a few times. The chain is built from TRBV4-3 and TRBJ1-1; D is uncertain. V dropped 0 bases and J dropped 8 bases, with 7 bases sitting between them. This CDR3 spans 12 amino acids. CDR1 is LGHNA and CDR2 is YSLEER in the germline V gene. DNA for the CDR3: TGCGCCAGCAGCCAAGATGAGAAGGAAGCTTTCTTT. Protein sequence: CASSQDEKEAFF.

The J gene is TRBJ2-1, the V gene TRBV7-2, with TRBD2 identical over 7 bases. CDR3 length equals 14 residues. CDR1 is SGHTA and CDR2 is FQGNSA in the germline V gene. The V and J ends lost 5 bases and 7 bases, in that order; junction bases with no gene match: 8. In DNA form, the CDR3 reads TGTGCCAGCAGCGGGAGGACTAGTACAAATGAGCAGTTCTTC. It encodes CASSGRTSTNEQFF.

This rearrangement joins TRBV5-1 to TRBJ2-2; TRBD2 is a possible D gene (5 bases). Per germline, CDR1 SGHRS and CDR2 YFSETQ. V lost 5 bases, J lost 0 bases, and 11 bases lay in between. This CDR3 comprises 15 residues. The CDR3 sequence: CASRPSGTNTGELFF. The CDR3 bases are TGCGCCAGCAGACCGTCGGGGACGAACACCGGGGAGCTGTTTTTT.

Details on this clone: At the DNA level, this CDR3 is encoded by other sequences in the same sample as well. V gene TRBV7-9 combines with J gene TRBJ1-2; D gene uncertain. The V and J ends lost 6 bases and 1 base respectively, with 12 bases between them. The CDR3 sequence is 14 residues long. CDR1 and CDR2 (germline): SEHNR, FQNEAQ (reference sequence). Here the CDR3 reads CASSPLQVNYGYTF. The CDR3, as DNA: TGTGCCAGCAGTCCCCTCCAGGTTAACTATGGCTACACCTTC.

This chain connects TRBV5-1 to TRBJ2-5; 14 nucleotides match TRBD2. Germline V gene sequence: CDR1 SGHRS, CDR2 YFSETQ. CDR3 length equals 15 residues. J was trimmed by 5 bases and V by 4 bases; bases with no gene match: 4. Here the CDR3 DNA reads TGCGCCAGCAGCCCGAGGACTAGCGGGGGGGAGACCCAGTACTTC. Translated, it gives CASSPRTSGGETQYF.